This T cell receptor beta chain originates from a study of blood T cell repertoires in COVID-19. In the authors' workflow: Researchers report that nucleated cell counts were estimated from reference gene primer amplification. Assay: immunoSEQ multiplex PCR; the TCRdb copy retains only in-frame clones and omits some. The DNA was the basis for D and trimming; V, J and clone size are from that table. The sample has about 100,000 clones, around 86% seen once; the top ten hold under 5%. CDR3 length: 16 residues. V was clipped by 5 bases and J by 7 bases; unmatched bases: 11. The germline V gene encodes CDR1 SGHTA and CDR2 FQGNSA.

Sequences were obtained from peripheral blood. The origin of this receptor is a woman aged 70-85 years with acute or convalescent COVID-19. The chain uses TRBV7-2 and TRBJ1-6, with 7 bases matching TRBD1. The chain's CDR3 is CASSRDRVGVNSPLHF. The CDR3 DNA reads TGTGCCAGCAGCCGCGACAGGGTTGGTGTGAATTCACCCCTCCACTTT.